This T cell receptor (beta chain) came from a study of shared clonotypes between healthy human individuals. As for the study in general: Donor composition was a couple of women and a few men, aged 18 to 49.

All the donors were Caucasian adults who lived in Nashville, Tennessee. CD4+ cell separation produced CD45RA+ naive and CD45RA-negative memory subsets. Germline CDR1 reads SGHKS; CDR2 reads YYEKEE (reference sequence). The ends were cut back, 0 bases at V and 0 bases at J, with 11 bases in the middle. CDR3 size: 16 residues. Some clones are missing from TCRdb's copy, which holds only in-frame ones; the method was immunoSEQ multiplex PCR. Among about 2,500,000 clones listed, approximately 94% were seen once. For this clone: The antigen is undetermined.

General study results and limits: Large depth notwithstanding, sorted-subset sequencing proved incomplete by rarefaction.

The source material was naive CD4+ T cells sorted from blood. Described subset: CD45RA+ positively selected. V gene TRBV5-5 combines with J gene TRBJ2-3; tentatively, D is TRBD2 (6 bases). This clonotype was obtained from a man between 18 and 29 years old in good health. The CDR3 DNA is TGTGCCAGCAGCTTGGGTGGAGGGTCTAGCACAGATACGCAGTATTTT. It codes for CASSLGGGSSTDTQYF.